This T cell receptor beta chain was observed in a study of CD4 and CD8 cells across lung adenocarcinoma regions. This CDR3 is built from 15 residues. J lost 8 bases, V lost 4 bases, and 10 bases had no gene match. TCRdb called the PCR reads again in MiXCR, with one record for every CDR3 protein. The sample has some 11,000 distinct CDR3 sequences; around 48% are singletons. In its sample, this clonotype ranks as medium-sized (0.01 to 0.1%). This TCR came from a female donor with lung adenocarcinoma. The CD4 and CD8 labels of this study may be unreliable. This chain uses TRBV12-3 or TRBV12-4 with TRBJ1-2; 10 bases align to TRBD1. Sequenced: CD8+ T cells from the margin of a lung tumor. The CDR3 coding sequence is TGTGCCAGCAGTTCCCCATCGGGACAGGGGTCCGGCTACACCTTC. Protein: CASSSPSGQGSGYTF.